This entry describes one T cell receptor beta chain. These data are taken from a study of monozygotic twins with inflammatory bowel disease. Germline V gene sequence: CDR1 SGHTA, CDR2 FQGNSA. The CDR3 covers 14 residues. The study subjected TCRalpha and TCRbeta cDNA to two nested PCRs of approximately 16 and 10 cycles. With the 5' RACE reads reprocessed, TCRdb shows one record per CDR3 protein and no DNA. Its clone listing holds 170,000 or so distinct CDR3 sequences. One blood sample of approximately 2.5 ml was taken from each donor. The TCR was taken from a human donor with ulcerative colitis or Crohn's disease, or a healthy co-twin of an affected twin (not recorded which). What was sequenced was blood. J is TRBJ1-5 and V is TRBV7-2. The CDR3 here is CASSSAPSLEPQHF. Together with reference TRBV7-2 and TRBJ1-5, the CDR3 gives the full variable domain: GAGVSQSPSNKVTEKGKDVELRCDPISGHTALYWYRQSLGQGLEFLIYFQGNSAPDKSGLPSDRFSAERTGGSVSTLTIQRTQQEDSAVYLCASSSAPSLEPQHFGDGTRLSIL.